This paragraph reports one TCR beta chain. Its antigen is currently unknown. Time point here: blood 4 weeks post-SBRT, at nephrectomy. Treatment here: 15 Gy SBRT to primary tumor, nephrectomy 4 weeks later. Serial blood draws occurred at baseline and 2 and 4 weeks post-SBRT. The data were obtained in a study of radiation and T cells in renal cell carcinoma. Overall study results and limits: Top tumor clonotypes rose in blood 2 weeks post-radiation, then contracted.

Using immunoSEQ multiplex PCR, the repertoire was profiled, and TCRdb retains in-frame clones only, with some absent. The sample holds over 90,000 clones; 84% are singletons and the top ten take around 7.7%. The germline V gene has CDR1 MDHEN and CDR2 SYDVKM. V lost 5 bases, J lost 7 bases, and 24 bases lay in between. This CDR3 comprises 16 residues. This specimen consisted of blood, obtained from a patient whose treatment included radiotherapy and nephrectomy. V is TRBV28 and J is TRBJ2-7; possible D gene TRBD2, 7 bases. The TCR sequence derives from a man between 60 and 75 years old with renal cell carcinoma. CDR3 coding DNA: TGTGCCAGCAGTCCCCGGTTCGGGGGGCGATGGCGGGAGCAGTACTTC. Translation gives CASSPRFGGRWREQYF. Variable domain in full (rest from reference TRBV28 and TRBJ2-7): DVKVTQSSRYLVKRTGEKVFLECVQDMDHENMFWYRQDPGLGLRLIYFSYDVKMKEKGDIPEGYSVSREKKERFSLILESASTNQTSMYLCASSPRFGGRWREQYFGPGTRLTVT.